A single T cell receptor beta chain is shown here with its context. Its specificity is unknown. This sample stems from a study of post-analysis software for immune sequencing data. Study outcomes and limitations: There were roughly five TRBV segments more frequent in patients than controls, and TRBV5-6, TRBV5-1 and TRBV20-1 were among them.

TCR beta cDNA libraries had unique molecular identifiers. TCRdb ran MiXCR on the PCR reads and lists one entry per CDR3 protein. Of around 500,000 distinct CDR3 sequences in the sample, around a third were seen once. Germline V gene lookup returns CDR1 LNHNV and CDR2 YYDKDF (reference sequence). There are 15 residues in the CDR3. V lost 0 bases, J lost 2 bases, and 10 bases lay in between. Sequenced material: blood. V gene TRBV15 combines with J gene TRBJ1-2; D gene unclear. This clonotype was obtained from a girl aged 2-17 years with multiple sclerosis. The CDR3 spells CATSREGSENYGYTF. For the CDR3, the DNA is TGTGCCACCAGCAGAGAGGGGTCCGAAAACTATGGCTACACCTTC.